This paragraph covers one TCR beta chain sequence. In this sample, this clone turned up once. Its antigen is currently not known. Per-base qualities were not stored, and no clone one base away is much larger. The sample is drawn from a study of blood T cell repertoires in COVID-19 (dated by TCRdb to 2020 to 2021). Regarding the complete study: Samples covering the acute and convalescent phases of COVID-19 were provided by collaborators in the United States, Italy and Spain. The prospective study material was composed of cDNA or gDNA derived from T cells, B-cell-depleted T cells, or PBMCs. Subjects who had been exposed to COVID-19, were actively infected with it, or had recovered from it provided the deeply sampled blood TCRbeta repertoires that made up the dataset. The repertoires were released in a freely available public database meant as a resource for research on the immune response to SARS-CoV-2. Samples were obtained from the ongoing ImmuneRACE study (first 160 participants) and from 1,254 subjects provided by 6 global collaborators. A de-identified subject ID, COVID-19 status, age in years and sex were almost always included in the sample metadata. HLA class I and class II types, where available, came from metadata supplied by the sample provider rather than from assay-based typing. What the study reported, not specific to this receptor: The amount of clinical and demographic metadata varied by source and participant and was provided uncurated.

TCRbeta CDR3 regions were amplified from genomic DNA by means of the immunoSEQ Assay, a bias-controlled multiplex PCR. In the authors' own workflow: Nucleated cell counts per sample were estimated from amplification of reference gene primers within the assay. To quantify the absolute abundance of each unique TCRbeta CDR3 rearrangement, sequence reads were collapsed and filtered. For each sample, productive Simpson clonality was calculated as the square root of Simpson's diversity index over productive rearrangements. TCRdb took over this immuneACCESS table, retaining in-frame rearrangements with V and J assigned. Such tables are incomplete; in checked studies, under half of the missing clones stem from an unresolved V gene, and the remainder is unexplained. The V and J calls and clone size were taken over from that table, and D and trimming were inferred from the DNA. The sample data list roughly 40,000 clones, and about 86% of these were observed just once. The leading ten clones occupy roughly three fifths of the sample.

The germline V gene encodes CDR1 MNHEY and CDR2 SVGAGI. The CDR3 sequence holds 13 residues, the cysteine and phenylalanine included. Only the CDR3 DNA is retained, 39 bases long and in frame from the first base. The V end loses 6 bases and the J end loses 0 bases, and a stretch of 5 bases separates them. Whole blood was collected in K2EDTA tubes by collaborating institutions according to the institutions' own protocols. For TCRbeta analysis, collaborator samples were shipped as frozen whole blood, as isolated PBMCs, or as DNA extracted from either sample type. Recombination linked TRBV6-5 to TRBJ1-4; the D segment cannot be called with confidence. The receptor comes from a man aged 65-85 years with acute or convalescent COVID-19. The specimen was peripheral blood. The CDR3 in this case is CASRAATNEKLFF. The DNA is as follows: TGTGCCAGCAGGGCAGCAACTAATGAAAAACTGTTTTTT.